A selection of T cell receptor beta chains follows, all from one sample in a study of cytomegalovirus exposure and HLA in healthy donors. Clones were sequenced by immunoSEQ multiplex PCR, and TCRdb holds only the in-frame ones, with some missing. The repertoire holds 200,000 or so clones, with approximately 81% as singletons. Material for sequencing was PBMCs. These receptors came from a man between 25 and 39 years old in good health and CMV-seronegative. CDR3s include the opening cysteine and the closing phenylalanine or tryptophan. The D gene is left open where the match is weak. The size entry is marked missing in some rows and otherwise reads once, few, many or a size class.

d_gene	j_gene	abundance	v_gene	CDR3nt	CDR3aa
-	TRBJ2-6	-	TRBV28	TGTGCCAGCAAATTTGGGGGGTTACGGTCATCTGGGGCCAGCGTCCTGACTTTC	CASKFGGLRSSGASVLTF
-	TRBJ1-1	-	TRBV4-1	TGCGCCAGCAGCCCCTACCCCGCCGCGGGGGACACTGAAGCTTTCTTT	CASSPYPAAGDTEAFF
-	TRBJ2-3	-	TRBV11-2	TGTGCCAGCAGCCCCCAGGTGGCGCGACCCTCGCCAGATACGCAGTATTTT	CASSPQVARPSPDTQYF
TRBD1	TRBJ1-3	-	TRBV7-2	TGTGCCAGCAGCCCGGACAGGCCCTCTGGAAACACCATATATTTT	CASSPDRPSGNTIYF
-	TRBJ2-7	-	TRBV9	TGTGCCAGCAGCGCAGGGATCGGCTCCTACGAGCAGTACTTC	CASSAGIGSYEQYF
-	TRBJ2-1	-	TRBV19	TGTGCCAGTAGTAAGCAAGTACCGTCTGAGCAGTTCTTC	CASSKQVPSEQFF
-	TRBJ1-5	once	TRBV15	TGTGCCACCAGCAGAGATCGGGAAAATCAGCCCCAGCATTTT	CATSRDRENQPQHF
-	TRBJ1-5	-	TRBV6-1	TGTGCCAGCAGTGGGGGGAGGGTAAGAGGACAGCCCCAGCATTTT	CASSGGRVRGQPQHF
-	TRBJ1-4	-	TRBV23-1	TGCGCCAGCGCGCAAGCCAGAACGAGGGAGGAAAAACTGTTTTTT	CASAQARTREEKLFF
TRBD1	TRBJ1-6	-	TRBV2	TGTGCCAGCAGGGGGGACAGGGGCGCAGGGTCACCCCTCCACTTT	CASRGDRGAGSPLHF
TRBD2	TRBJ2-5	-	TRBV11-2	TGTGCCAGCAGCCCCCGACTAGCGGGGGGGCCGGGGGAGACCCAGTACTTC	CASSPRLAGGPGETQYF
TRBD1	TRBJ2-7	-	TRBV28	TGTGCCAGCAGTTTATCGGACAGGGGGGGAAAAGACTTC	CASSLSDRGGKDF
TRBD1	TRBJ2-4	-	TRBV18	TGTGCCAGCTCACCAAGTGACAGGGGAAGTATCATTCAGTACTTC	CASSPSDRGSIIQYF
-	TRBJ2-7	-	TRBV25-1	TGTGCCAGCAGTGAACCAGGGGTCTACGAGCAGTACTTC	CASSEPGVYEQYF
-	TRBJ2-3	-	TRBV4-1	TGCGCCAGCAGCCTCCGGCAGGGGAGCACAGATACGCAGTATTTT	CASSLRQGSTDTQYF
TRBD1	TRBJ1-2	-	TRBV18	TGTGCCAGCTCACCTGAAAGGACAGGGGGCAGGGGCTACACCTTC	CASSPERTGGRGYTF
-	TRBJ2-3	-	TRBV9	TGTGCCAGCAGCGTAGGACTGCTCACAGATACGCAGTATTTT	CASSVGLLTDTQYF
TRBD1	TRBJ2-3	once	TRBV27	TGTGCCAGCAGTGAGACAGGGCTGGCAGATACGCAGTATTTT	CASSETGLADTQYF
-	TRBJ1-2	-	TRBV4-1	TGCGCCAGCAGCCAAGGCTTCGGGGAGGACTATGGCTACACCTTC	CASSQGFGEDYGYTF
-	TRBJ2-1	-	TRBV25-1	TGTGCCAGCAGTGAATCAACAGGTGGGGAGCAGTTCTTC	CASSESTGGEQFF
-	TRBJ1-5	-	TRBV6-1	TGTGCCACCGGGGTCAATCAGCCCCAGCATTTT	CATGVNQPQHF
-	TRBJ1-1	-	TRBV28	TGTGCCAGCAGTTTGCGCGAGTTGAACACTGAAGCTTTCTTT	CASSLRELNTEAFF
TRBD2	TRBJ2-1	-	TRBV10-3	TGTGCCATCAGTGAGCCGAGGGTAGCGGGGGGCGACAATGAGCAGTTCTTC	CAISEPRVAGGDNEQFF
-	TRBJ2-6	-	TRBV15	TGTGCCACCAGCGGTCCGGGACAAGCTGGGGCCAACGTCCTGACTTTC	CATSGPGQAGANVLTF
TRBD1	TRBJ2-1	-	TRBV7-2	TGTGCCAGCAGCTTAGAGGACAGGGGGGGTTATGAGCAGTTCTTC	CASSLEDRGGYEQFF
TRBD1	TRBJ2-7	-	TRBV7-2	TGTGCCAGCAGTCACCCTCCCGCGACAGGGATAGAGCAGTACTTC	CASSHPPATGIEQYF
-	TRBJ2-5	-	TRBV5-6	TGTGCCAGCAGCTTTGCGGTCCAAGAGACCCAGTACTTC	CASSFAVQETQYF